Below are 20 T cell receptor beta chains sequenced from a single sample in a study of preoperative IRX-2 immunotherapy in early breast cancer. Treatment defined: preoperative locoregional IRX-2 cytokine immunotherapy. TCRdb's table, derived via immunoSEQ multiplex PCR, lists solely in-frame clones and lacks some. The data hold about 32,000 clones, with around 83% observed a single time. Specimen: lymph node tissue, collected from a patient treated with IRX-2 immunotherapy. Receptors were obtained from a human donor with breast cancer.

The chain couples TRBV6-8 to TRBJ1-5; D possibly corresponds to TRBD1 (5 bases). Trimming cost V 6 bases and J 3 bases, with 12 bases left between them. Germline V gene lookup returns CDR1 MNHGY and CDR2 SAAAGT. The CDR3 sequence is 14 residues long. The CDR3 DNA reads TGTGCCAGCAGCTATGGGACCCTCAATCAGCCCCAGCATTTT. Protein product: CASSYGTLNQPQHF.

The chain uses TRBV18 and TRBJ2-7; D is perhaps TRBD2 (6 bases). Germline V gene sequence: CDR1 KGHSH, CDR2 LQKENI. This CDR3 has 14 amino acids. V lost 3 bases, J lost 3 bases, and 12 bases lay in between. DNA of the CDR3: TGTGCCAGCTCACCGGCCGGGGGTAACTACGAGCAGTACTTC. The encoded protein is CASSPAGGNYEQYF.

The gene calls are TRBV29-1 and TRBJ2-3; 13 positions agree with TRBD2. The CDR3 spans 16 residues. Germline V lookup: CDR1 SQVTM, CDR2 ANQGSEA. Trimming took 3 bases from V and 2 from J; bases not matched to a gene: 5. The CDR3, as DNA: TGCAGCGTTGACGAGGGACTAGCGGGGACCACAGATACGCAGTATTTT. Residues: CSVDEGLAGTTDTQYF.

J is TRBJ2-3 and V is TRBV28; 7 bases map to TRBD2. CDR3 length: 14 residues. Trimming cost V 8 bases and J 2 bases; bases outside gene matches: 7. Looked up from germline, CDR1 is MDHEN and CDR2 is SYDVKM. In nucleotides, the CDR3 is TGTGCCAGCGTCAAGCGGGGACTCACAGATACGCAGTATTTT. Translation: CASVKRGLTDTQYF.

The chain uses TRBV19 and TRBJ1-3; D is unclear. The V and J ends lost 7 bases and 0 bases respectively, with 1 base between them. The CDR3 totals 11 residues. Germline CDR1 and CDR2: LNHDA and SQIVND (reference sequence). For the CDR3, the DNA is TGTGCCAGTACCTCTGGAAACACCATATATTTT. It translates to CASTSGNTIYF. The full variable domain, its missing parts supplied by reference TRBV19 and TRBJ1-3, is DGGITQSPKYLFRKEGQNVTLSCEQNLNHDAMYWYRQDPGQGLRLIYYSQIVNDFQKGDIAEGYSVSREKKESFPLTVTSAQKNPTAFYLCASTSGNTIYFGEGSWLTVV.

The J gene is TRBJ1-1, the V gene TRBV29-1; TRBD1 agrees at 7 bases. Unmatched junction bases numbered 5, after V lost 7 bases and J lost 0 bases. The CDR3 extends over 13 amino acids. The germline gives CDR1 SQVTM, CDR2 ANQGSEA. DNA for the CDR3: TGCAGCGGCGGACAGGTCCTGAACACTGAAGCTTTCTTT. Its protein product is CSGGQVLNTEAFF.

This clone has a handful of counts. The rearrangement uses TRBV23-1 and TRBJ2-3, with 15 bases that match TRBD2. TRBV23-1 is known as an ORF, though its function is uncertain. CDR3 size: 19 residues. V shed 8 bases and J 0 bases; nucleotides not matched to a gene: 12. CDR3 coding DNA: TGCGCCAGCGCGATTCCGGGACTAGCGGGAGGCCCTAGCACAGATACGCAGTATTTT. It encodes CASAIPGLAGGPSTDTQYF.

The rearrangement uses TRBV6-8 and TRBJ2-7, with 7 bases identical to TRBD1. The V and J ends lost 9 bases and 3 bases, in that order; junction bases with no gene match: 11. This CDR3 spans 14 amino acids. Germline V CDR1 and CDR2: MNHGY, SAAAGT. CDR3 region: CASRRDSLLYEQYF. The CDR3, as DNA: TGTGCCAGTCGCCGGGACAGCCTGCTCTACGAGCAGTACTTC.

The chain links TRBV18 to TRBJ2-5; D unclear. CDR1 KGHSH and CDR2 LQKENI come from the germline V gene. Trimming removed 2 bases from V and 5 bases from J, with 9 bases in between. This CDR3 is built from 13 residues. CDR3 DNA sequence: TGTGCCAGCTCACCAAGAACAGACGAGACCCAGTACTTC. This sequence encodes CASSPRTDETQYF.

J is TRBJ2-7 and V is TRBV28; 8 bases match TRBD2. Unmatched junction bases numbered 7, after V lost 3 bases and J lost 3 bases. The length of the CDR3 is 15 residues. CDR1 and CDR2 from the germline V gene are MDHEN and SYDVKM. The CDR3 DNA follows: TGTGCCAGCAGTTTTACGGGAGGGCCCGTCTACGAGCAGTACTTC. It specifies CASSFTGGPVYEQYF.

Comment on this clone: It is unclear where the CDR3 begins or ends on the DNA, so no DNA is shown, and the CDR3 is as TCRdb lists it. J is TRBJ2-2 and V is TRBV19; the table's D call, TRBD1, has no DNA check behind it. The germline gives CDR1 LNHDA, CDR2 SQIVND (reference sequence). The CDR3 is 19 amino acids long, termini counted. CDR3 loop: CATSTSGHLNYANTGELFF.

The chain uses TRBV28 and TRBJ1-2; maybe TRBD1 (6 bases). The germline V gene has CDR1 MDHEN and CDR2 SYDVKM. V gave up 7 bases and J gave up 4 bases, with 16 bases separating them. The CDR3 is 14 residues long. In DNA, the CDR3 is TGTGCCAGCACCCGTGGGGGGGCCAGCTATGGCTACACCTTC. Translated: CASTRGGASYGYTF.

V is TRBV6-8 and J is TRBJ2-5; 7 positions match TRBD1. Looked up from germline, CDR1 is MNHGY and CDR2 is SAAAGT. The V gene end was trimmed by 2 bases and the J gene end by 4 bases; junction bases not matched to a gene: 4. The CDR3 is 14 residues long. The CDR3 bases are TGTGCCAGCAGTTACCGGACAGGCAGAGAGACCCAGTACTTC. Its protein is CASSYRTGRETQYF.

The V and J genes are TRBV6-8 and TRBJ1-5; D remains ambiguous. In germline, CDR1 is MNHGY, CDR2 SAAAGT. The CDR3 is 14 amino acids. Deletions cut 0 bases from V and 10 bases from J, with 13 bases between. CDR3 sequence: CASSYSITTAPQHF. DNA for the CDR3: TGTGCCAGCAGTTACTCGATAACCACGGCACCCCAGCATTTT.

J is TRBJ2-7 and V is TRBV28; the D is unclear. The CDR3 has 15 amino acids. V was pared by 5 bases and J by 1 base, with 15 bases between. From germline, CDR1 is MDHEN and CDR2 SYDVKM. The CDR3 DNA is TGTGCCAGCAGTACCCGTTCTAACCCTTCCTACGAGCAGTACTTC. This sequence encodes CASSTRSNPSYEQYF.

This clone was seen just once. The gene calls are TRBV25-1 and TRBJ2-7, with unresolved D. Germline lookup yields CDR1 MGHDK and CDR2 SYGVNS. V gave up 1 base and J gave up 6 bases, with 10 bases separating them. This CDR3 region has 13 residues. The CDR3 loop reads CASSESPLPEQYF. The DNA for the CDR3 is TGTGCCAGCAGTGAATCCCCCCTCCCCGAGCAGTACTTC.

The rearrangement links TRBV30 to TRBJ2-1; 10 nucleotides line up with TRBD1. The CDR3 is 13 amino acids. In germline, CDR1 is GTSNPN, CDR2 SVGIG (reference sequence). V dropped 5 bases and J dropped 9; count of bases not matched to a gene: 7. The CDR3 protein is CAWFGTGVAEQFF. The CDR3 DNA is TGTGCCTGGTTTGGGACAGGGGTAGCTGAGCAGTTCTTC.

The V gene is TRBV28, the J gene TRBJ2-1; D gene uncertain. V was clipped by 5 bases and J by 4 bases, with 9 bases between them. Germline V gives CDR1 MDHEN, CDR2 SYDVKM. The CDR3 has 13 amino acids. The CDR3 protein is CASSPRTYNEQFF. The CDR3 nucleotides are TGTGCCAGCAGTCCTCGGACGTACAATGAGCAGTTCTTC.

The V call is TRBV6-8, the J call TRBJ1-1, with D maybe TRBD1 (5 bases). Trimming took off 8 bases at V and 3 bases at J, with 13 bases between the two ends. CDR1 and CDR2 from the germline V gene are MNHGY and SAAAGT. The CDR3 has 13 residues. CDR3 bases: TGTGCCAGCGAAGGCGGGGGGGACACTGAAGCTTTCTTT. It encodes CASEGGGDTEAFF.

CDR3 region: CASSHSTGGKNTEAFF. The CDR3 bases are TGCGCCAGCAGCCATAGCACAGGGGGAAAGAACACTGAAGCTTTCTTT. This chain connects TRBV1 to TRBJ1-1; the table calls TRBD1, which could not be checked here. TRBV1 is reported as a pseudogene. The CDR3 is 16 residues long.